This T cell receptor beta chain was captured in a study of CD8+CD57+ T cells in acquired aplastic anemia. Points on this clonotype: Its antigen is unknown.

Trimming took off 7 bases at V and 6 bases at J, with 20 bases between the two ends. This CDR3 is 14 amino acids long. CDR1 is DFQATT and CDR2 is SNEGSKA in the germline V gene (reference sequence). Study-level points and caveats: CD8+ Simpson's diversity did not differ significantly between patients and controls.

TCR beta VDJ and CDR3 profiles were obtained from a genomic DNA template. TCRdb re-called the reads with MiXCR, one entry per CDR3 protein. Here the sample spans about 200,000 distinct CDR3 sequences, around 49% being singletons. The patients chosen for sequencing had shown expansion of CD8+CD57+ cells (detected by flow cytometry). Patients had undergone no therapy by the time their blood was sampled. The sequencing sample was made of sorted CD4+, CD8+, or CD8+CD57+ T cells (not recorded which) from PBMCs. The TCR was taken from a human donor with aplastic anemia. The chain joins TRBV20-1 to TRBJ2-3; D ambiguous. CDR3 amino acids: CSVDATGGTDTQYF. DNA for the CDR3: TGCAGTGTCGACGCCACTGGTGGAACGGATACGCAGTATTTT.